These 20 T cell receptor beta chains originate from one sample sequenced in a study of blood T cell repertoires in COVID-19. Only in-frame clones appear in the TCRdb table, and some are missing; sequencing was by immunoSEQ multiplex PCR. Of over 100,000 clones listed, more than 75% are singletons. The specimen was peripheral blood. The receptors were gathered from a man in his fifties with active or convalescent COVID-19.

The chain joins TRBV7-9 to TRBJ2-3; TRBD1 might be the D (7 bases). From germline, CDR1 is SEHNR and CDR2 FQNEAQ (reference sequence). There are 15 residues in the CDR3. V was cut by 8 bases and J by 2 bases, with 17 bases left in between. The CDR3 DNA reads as TGTGCCAGCGGACTAAGGACAGGAGACACAGATACGCAGTATTTT. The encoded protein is CASGLRTGDTDTQYF.

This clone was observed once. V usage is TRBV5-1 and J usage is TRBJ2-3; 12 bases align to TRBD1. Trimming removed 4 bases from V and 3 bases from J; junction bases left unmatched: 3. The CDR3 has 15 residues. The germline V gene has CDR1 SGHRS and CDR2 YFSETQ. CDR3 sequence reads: CASSGTGGGTDTQYF. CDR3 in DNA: TGCGCCAGCAGCGGGACAGGGGGCGGAACAGATACGCAGTATTTT. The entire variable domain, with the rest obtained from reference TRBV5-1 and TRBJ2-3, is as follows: KAGVTQTPRYLIKTRGQQVTLSCSPISGHRSVSWYQQTPGQGLQFLFEYFSETQRNKGNFPGRFSGRQFSNSRSEMNVSTLELGDSALYLCASSGTGGGTDTQYFGPGTRLTVL.

CDR3 DNA sequence: TGCGCCAGCAGCTTGACAGGGACAGGGATTGGTGGCACTGAAGCTTTCTTT. Translating gives CASSLTGTGIGGTEAFF. V gene TRBV5-1 combines with J gene TRBJ1-1; 9 bases align to TRBD1. The ends lost 1 base at V and 4 bases at J; junction bases unmatched: 11. The germline CDR1 and CDR2 sequences are SGHRS and YFSETQ. The CDR3 has 17 amino acids.

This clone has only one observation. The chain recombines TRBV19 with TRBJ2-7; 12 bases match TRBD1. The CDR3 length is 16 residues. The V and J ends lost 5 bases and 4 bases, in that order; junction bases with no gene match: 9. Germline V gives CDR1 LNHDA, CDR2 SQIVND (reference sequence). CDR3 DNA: TGTGCCAGTAGTGACCCCGGGACAGGGGGCGAGTACGAGCAGTACTTC. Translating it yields CASSDPGTGGEYEQYF.

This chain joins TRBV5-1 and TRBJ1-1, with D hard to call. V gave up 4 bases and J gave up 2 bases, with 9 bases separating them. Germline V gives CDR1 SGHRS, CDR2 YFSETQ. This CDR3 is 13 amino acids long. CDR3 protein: CASSKTVNTEAFF. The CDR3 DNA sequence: TGCGCCAGCAGCAAAACAGTAAACACTGAAGCTTTCTTT.

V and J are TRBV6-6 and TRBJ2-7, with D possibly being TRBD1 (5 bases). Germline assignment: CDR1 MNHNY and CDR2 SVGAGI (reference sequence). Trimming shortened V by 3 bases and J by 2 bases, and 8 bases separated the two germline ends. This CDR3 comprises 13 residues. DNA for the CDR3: TGTGCCAGCAGTTATTTAGGGGCCTACGAGCAGTACTTC. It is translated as CASSYLGAYEQYF.

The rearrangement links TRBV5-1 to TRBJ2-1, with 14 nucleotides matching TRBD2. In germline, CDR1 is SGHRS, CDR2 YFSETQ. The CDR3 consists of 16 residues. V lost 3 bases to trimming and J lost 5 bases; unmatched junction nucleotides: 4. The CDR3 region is CASSWKGLAGDNEQFF. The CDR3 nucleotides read TGCGCCAGCAGCTGGAAGGGACTAGCGGGGGACAATGAGCAGTTCTTC. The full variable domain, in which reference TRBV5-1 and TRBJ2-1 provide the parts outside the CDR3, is KAGVTQTPRYLIKTRGQQVTLSCSPISGHRSVSWYQQTPGQGLQFLFEYFSETQRNKGNFPGRFSGRQFSNSRSEMNVSTLELGDSALYLCASSWKGLAGDNEQFFGPGTRLTVL.

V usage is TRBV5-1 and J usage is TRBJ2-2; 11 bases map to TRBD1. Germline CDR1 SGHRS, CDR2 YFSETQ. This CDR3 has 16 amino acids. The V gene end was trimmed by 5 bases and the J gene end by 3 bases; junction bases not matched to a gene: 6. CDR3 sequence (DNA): TGCGCCAGCAGATGGACAGGGGGCGCCGACACCGGGGAGCTGTTTTTT. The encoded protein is CASRWTGGADTGELFF.

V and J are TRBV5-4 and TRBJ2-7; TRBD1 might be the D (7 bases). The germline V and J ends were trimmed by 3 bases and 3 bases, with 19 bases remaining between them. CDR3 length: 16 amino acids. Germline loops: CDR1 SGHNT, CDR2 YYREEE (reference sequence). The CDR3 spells CASSSGGGQGVYEQYF. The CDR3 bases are TGTGCCAGCAGCTCCGGGGGTGGGCAGGGGGTCTACGAGCAGTACTTC.

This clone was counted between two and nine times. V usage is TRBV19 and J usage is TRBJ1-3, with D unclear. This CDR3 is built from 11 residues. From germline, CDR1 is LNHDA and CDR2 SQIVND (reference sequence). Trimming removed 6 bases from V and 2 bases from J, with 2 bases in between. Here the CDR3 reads CASSTGNTIYF. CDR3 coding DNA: TGTGCCAGTAGCACTGGAAACACCATATATTTT.

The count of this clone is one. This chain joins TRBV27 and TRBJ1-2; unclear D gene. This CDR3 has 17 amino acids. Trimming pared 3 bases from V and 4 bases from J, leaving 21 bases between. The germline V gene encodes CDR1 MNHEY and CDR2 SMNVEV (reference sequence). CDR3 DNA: TGTGCCAGCAGTTTTACGGCGACCGTGGCGGATAGCTATGGCTACACCTTC. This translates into CASSFTATVADSYGYTF.

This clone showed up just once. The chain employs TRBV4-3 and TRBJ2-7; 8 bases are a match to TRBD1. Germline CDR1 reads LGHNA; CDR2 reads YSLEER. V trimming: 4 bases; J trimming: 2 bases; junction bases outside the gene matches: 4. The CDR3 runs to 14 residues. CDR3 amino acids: CASSRDRGPYEQYF. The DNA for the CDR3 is TGCGCCAGCAGCCGTGACAGGGGACCCTACGAGCAGTACTTC.

The CDR3 region is CASSPGTGLGAEAFF. The CDR3 DNA reads as TGTGCCAGCAGCCCAGGGACAGGGTTGGGCGCTGAAGCTTTCTTT. This chain connects TRBV9 to TRBJ1-1; 9 bases fit TRBD1. The V gene's germline CDR1 is SGDLS and CDR2 YYNGEE. J lost 6 bases, V lost 4 bases, and 10 bases had no gene match. This CDR3 spans 15 amino acids.

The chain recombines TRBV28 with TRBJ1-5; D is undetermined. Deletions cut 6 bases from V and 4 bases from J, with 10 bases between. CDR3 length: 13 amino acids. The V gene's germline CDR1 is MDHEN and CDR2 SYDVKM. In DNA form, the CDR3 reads TGTGCCAGCAGCCGGAGCGGGAATCAGCCCCAGCATTTT. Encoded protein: CASSRSGNQPQHF. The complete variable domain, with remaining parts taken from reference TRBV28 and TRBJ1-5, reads DVKVTQSSRYLVKRTGEKVFLECVQDMDHENMFWYRQDPGLGLRLIYFSYDVKMKEKGDIPEGYSVSREKKERFSLILESASTNQTSMYLCASSRSGNQPQHFGDGTRLSIL.

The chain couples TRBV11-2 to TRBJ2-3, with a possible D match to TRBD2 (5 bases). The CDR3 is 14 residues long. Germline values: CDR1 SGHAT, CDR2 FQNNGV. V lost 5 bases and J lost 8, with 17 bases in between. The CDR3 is CASSISPLGATQYF. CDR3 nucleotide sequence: TGTGCCAGCAGCATCTCACCCCTGGGAGCTACGCAGTATTTT.

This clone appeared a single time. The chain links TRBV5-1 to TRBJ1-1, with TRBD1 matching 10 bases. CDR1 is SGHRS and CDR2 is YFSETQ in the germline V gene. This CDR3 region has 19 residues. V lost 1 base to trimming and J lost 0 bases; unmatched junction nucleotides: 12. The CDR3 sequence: CASSLTGSGTGVMNTEAFF. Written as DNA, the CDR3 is TGCGCCAGCAGCTTGACGGGCTCCGGGACAGGGGTGATGAACACTGAAGCTTTCTTT. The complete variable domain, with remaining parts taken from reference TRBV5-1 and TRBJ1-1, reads KAGVTQTPRYLIKTRGQQVTLSCSPISGHRSVSWYQQTPGQGLQFLFEYFSETQRNKGNFPGRFSGRQFSNSRSEMNVSTLELGDSALYLCASSLTGSGTGVMNTEAFFGQGTRLTVV.

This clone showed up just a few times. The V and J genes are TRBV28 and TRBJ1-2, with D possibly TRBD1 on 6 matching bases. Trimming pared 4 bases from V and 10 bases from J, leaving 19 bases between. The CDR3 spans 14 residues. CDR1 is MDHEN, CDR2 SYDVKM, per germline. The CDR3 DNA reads TGTGCCAGCAGTTCGCAGGGGCGTCGCCAGAACTACACCTTC. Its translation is CASSSQGRRQNYTF.

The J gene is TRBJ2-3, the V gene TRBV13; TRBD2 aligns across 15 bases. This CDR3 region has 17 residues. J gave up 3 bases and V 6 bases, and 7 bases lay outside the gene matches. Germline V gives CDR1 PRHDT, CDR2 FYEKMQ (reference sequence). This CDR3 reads CASRRTSGGALTDTQYF. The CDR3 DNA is TGTGCCAGCAGGAGGACTAGCGGGGGGGCTTTGACAGATACGCAGTATTTT.

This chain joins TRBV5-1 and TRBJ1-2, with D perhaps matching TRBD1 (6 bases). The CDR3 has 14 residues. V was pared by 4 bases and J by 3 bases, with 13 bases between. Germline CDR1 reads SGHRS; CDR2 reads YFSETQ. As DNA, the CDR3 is TGCGCCAGCAGCCTACAGGGCGCGGACTATGGCTACACCTTC. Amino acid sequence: CASSLQGADYGYTF.

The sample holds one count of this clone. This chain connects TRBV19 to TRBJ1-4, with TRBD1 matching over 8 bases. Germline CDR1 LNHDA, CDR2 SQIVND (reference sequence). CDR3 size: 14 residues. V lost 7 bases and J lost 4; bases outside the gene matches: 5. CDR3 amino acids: CASKGTGLNEKLFF. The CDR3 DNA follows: TGTGCCAGTAAGGGGACAGGACTTAATGAAAAACTGTTTTTT. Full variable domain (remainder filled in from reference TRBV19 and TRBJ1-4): DGGITQSPKYLFRKEGQNVTLSCEQNLNHDAMYWYRQDPGQGLRLIYYSQIVNDFQKGDIAEGYSVSREKKESFPLTVTSAQKNPTAFYLCASKGTGLNEKLFFGSGTQLSVL.